This record covers a single TCR beta chain. Antigen unknown. Germline V gene lookup returns CDR1 SGHRS and CDR2 YFSETQ. The CDR3 has 11 amino acids. V was trimmed by 5 bases and J by 11 bases, leaving 11 bases between them. This sample stems from a study of shared clonotypes between healthy human individuals. For each subset, genomic DNA was distributed in equal portions over several immunoSEQ plates. Using ten immunoSEQ deep assay plates, investigators sequenced unsorted PBMC DNA. Method: immunoSEQ multiplex PCR; TCRdb's copy keeps in-frame clones and lacks some. In the table there are 450,000 to 500,000 clones, around 80% of which are singletons. Only Caucasian adults living in Nashville, Tennessee made up the donor group. Study-level points and caveats: An anticipated effect of sequencing depth on clonotype sharing among donors was recognized.

The source material was PBMCs. The V and J genes are TRBV5-1 and TRBJ1-5; D gene unclear. The receptor was derived from a woman in her forties in good health. Some clones in this sample may be carry-over from other donors' samples. CDR3 residues: CASRKGSAQHF. The CDR3 nucleotides read TGCGCCAGCAGAAAGGGCTCAGCCCAGCATTTT.